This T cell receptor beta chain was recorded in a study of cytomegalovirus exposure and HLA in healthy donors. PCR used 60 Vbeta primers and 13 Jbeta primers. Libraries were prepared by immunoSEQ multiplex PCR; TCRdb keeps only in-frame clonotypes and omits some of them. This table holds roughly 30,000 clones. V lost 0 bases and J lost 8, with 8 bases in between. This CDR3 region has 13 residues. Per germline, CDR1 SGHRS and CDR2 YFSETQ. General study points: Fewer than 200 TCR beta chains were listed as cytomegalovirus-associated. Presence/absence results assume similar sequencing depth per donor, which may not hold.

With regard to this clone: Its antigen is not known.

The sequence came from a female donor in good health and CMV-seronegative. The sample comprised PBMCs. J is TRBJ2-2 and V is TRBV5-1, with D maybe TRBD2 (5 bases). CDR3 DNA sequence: TGCGCCAGCAGCTTGGCCGGGGATGGGGAGCTGTTTTTT. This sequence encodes CASSLAGDGELFF.